The rows below give T cell receptor beta chains drawn from one sample of a study of blood T cell repertoires in COVID-19. Only in-frame clones appear in the TCRdb table, and some are missing; sequencing was by immunoSEQ multiplex PCR. The table lists 200,000 to 300,000 clones, roughly 85% of them singletons. The sequenced sample consisted of PBMCs or T cells enriched from blood (not recorded which). Source of these receptors: a woman between 40 and 55 years old who had been exposed to COVID-19. Each CDR3 is given with its conserved first and last residue. D genes are given only for firm matches.

J gene	V gene	D gene	CDR3 protein	CDR3 DNA
TRBJ1-3	TRBV11-2	-	CASSQVASGNTIYF	TGTGCCAGCAGCCAAGTAGCCTCTGGAAACACCATATATTTT
TRBJ1-5	TRBV9	-	CASSVGGVDNQPQHF	TGTGCCAGCAGCGTAGGGGGGGTTGACAATCAGCCCCAGCATTTT
TRBJ2-3	TRBV7-8	TRBD2	CASSLTLAASTDTQYF	TGTGCCAGCAGCTTAACCCTAGCGGCTAGCACAGATACGCAGTATTTT
TRBJ1-3	TRBV28	TRBD1	CASSPPGQNSGNTIYF	TGTGCCAGCAGTCCTCCGGGACAGAACTCTGGAAACACCATATATTTT
TRBJ2-5	TRBV6-5	TRBD1	CASRVPGQLQETQYF	TGTGCCAGCAGGGTTCCGGGACAGCTACAAGAGACCCAGTACTTC
TRBJ1-5	TRBV6-5	-	CASRRDLNQPQHF	TGTGCCAGCAGGCGGGACCTGAATCAGCCCCAGCATTTT
TRBJ2-3	TRBV3-1/TRBV3-2	TRBD2	CASSQDVGLGEGDTQYF	TGTGCCAGCAGCCAAGATGTTGGACTAGGAGAGGGAGATACGCAGTATTTT
TRBJ1-1	TRBV9	-	CASSTQGNTEAFF	TGTGCCAGCAGCACCCAGGGGAACACTGAAGCTTTCTTT
TRBJ1-3	TRBV2	TRBD1	CASSETGGSGNTIYF	TGTGCCAGCAGTGAAACAGGGGGCTCTGGAAACACCATATATTTT
TRBJ1-1	TRBV18	-	CASSPDMVTEAFF	TGTGCCAGCTCACCCGACATGGTAACTGAAGCTTTCTTT
TRBJ2-3	TRBV19	-	CASSALTATDTQYF	TGTGCCAGTAGTGCCCTGACAGCTACAGATACGCAGTATTTT